Below are 6 T cell receptor beta chains sequenced from a single sample in a study of early T cells in non-severe SARS-CoV-2 infection. TCRdb recomputed calls from the 5' RACE reads with MiXCR, one row per CDR3 protein. The sample has tens of thousands of distinct CDR3 sequences, roughly a sixth seen once. The specimen was whole blood. The receptors stem from an adult who was a healthcare worker with PCR-confirmed SARS-CoV-2 infection or an uninfected control (not recorded which).

This clonotype was detected many times. The chain is built from TRBV4-3 and TRBJ1-2; D not resolved. The ends were cut back, 0 bases at V and 5 bases at J, with 16 bases in the middle. The CDR3 sequence is 16 residues long. Germline-derived CDR1 and CDR2 are LGHNA and YSLEER. In DNA, the CDR3 is TGCGCCAGCAGCCAAGATCTTCCAGCGGGAGATTATGGCTACACCTTC. This codes for CASSQDLPAGDYGYTF.

The gene calls are TRBV4-1 and TRBJ1-2; 10 bases are shared with TRBD1. The CDR3 runs to 19 residues. The germline gives CDR1 MGHRA, CDR2 YSYEKL. Trimming removed 0 bases from V and 2 bases from J; junction bases left unmatched: 12. The CDR3 here is CASSQEILDRGSTNYGYTF. CDR3 coding DNA: TGCGCCAGCAGCCAAGAAATCTTGGACAGGGGGTCCACCAACTATGGCTACACCTTC.

V usage is TRBV24-1 and J usage is TRBJ2-5; D may correspond to TRBD1 or TRBD2 (5 bases each). CDR1 and CDR2 from the germline V gene are KGHDR and SFDVKD. The CDR3 sequence is 12 residues long. Trimming took off 10 bases at V and 2 bases at J, with 10 bases between the two ends. CDR3 region: CATGTGQETQYF. The CDR3 nucleotides read TGTGCCACGGGGACGGGGCAAGAGACCCAGTACTTC.

In the case of this clonotype: Mismatch with germline at one junction end may stem from a read error. The rearrangement links TRBV27 to TRBJ1-3, with 8 nucleotides matching TRBD1. CDR1 and CDR2 from the germline V gene are MNHEY and SMNVEV (reference sequence). The CDR3 extends over 15 amino acids. For the CDR3, the DNA is TGTGCCAGCAGCCCCACAGGGGGTTCTGGAAACACCACATATTTT. Its protein is CASSPTGGSGNTTYF.

The chain couples TRBV7-9 to TRBJ1-1; TRBD1 might be the D (5 bases). Germline CDR1 SEHNR, CDR2 FQNEAQ (reference sequence). V gave up 5 bases and J gave up 10 bases, with 17 bases separating them. The CDR3 has 13 residues. The CDR3, as DNA: TGTGCCAGCAGCGTCAGGGCCAGCGGCCTAGCTTTCTTT. As protein: CASSVRASGLAFF. Full variable domain (missing parts from reference TRBV7-9 and TRBJ1-1): DTGVSQNPRHKITKRGQNVTFRCDPISEHNRLYWYRQTLGQGPEFLTYFQNEAQLEKSRLLSDRFSAERPKGSFSTLEIQRTEQGDSAMYLCASSVRASGLAFFGQGTRLTVV.

The chain recombines TRBV2 with TRBJ1-1, with 7 bases fitting TRBD1. Germline-derived CDR1 and CDR2 are SNHLY and FYNNEI. V dropped 6 bases and J dropped 0; count of bases not matched to a gene: 4. CDR3 length: 14 residues. The DNA of the CDR3 is TGTGCCAGCAGGGTGGGACAGCTGAACACTGAAGCTTTCTTT. Protein: CASRVGQLNTEAFF. The complete variable domain, with remaining parts taken from reference TRBV2 and TRBJ1-1, reads EPEVTQTPSHQVTQMGQEVILRCVPISNHLYFYWYRQILGQKVEFLVSFYNNEISEKSEIFDDQFSVERPDGSNFTLKIRSTKLEDSAMYFCASRVGQLNTEAFFGQGTRLTVV.